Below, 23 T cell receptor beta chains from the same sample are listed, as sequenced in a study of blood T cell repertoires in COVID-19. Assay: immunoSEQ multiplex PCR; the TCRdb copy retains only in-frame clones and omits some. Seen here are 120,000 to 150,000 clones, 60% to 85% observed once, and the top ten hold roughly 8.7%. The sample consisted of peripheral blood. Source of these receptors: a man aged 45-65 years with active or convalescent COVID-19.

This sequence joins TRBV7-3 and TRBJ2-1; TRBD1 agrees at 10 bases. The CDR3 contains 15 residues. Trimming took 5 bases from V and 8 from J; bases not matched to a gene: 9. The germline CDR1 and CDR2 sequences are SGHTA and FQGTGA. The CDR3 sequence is CASSTKGQGYDEQFF. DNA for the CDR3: TGTGCCAGCAGCACAAAGGGACAGGGGTACGATGAGCAGTTCTTC.

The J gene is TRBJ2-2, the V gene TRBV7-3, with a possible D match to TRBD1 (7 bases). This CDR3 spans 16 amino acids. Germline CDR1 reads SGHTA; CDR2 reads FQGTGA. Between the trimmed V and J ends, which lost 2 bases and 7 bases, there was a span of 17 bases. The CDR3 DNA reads TGTGCCAGCAGCTTATCGGCAGGGGGGATTATCGGGGAGCTGTTTTTT. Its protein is CASSLSAGGIIGELFF.

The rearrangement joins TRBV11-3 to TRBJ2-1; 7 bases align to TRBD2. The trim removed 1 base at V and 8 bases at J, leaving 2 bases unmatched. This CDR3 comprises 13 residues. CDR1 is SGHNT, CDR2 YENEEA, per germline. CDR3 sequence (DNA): TGTGCCAGCAGCTTAGGGCTAGCGGATGAGCAGTTCTTC. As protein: CASSLGLADEQFF.

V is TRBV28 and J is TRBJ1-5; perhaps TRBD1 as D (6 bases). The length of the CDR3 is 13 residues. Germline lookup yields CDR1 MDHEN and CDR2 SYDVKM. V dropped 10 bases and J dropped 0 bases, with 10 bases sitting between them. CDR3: CATSTGSNQPQHF. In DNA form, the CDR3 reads TGTGCCACCTCGACAGGTAGCAATCAGCCCCAGCATTTT. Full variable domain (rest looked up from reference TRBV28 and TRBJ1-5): DVKVTQSSRYLVKRTGEKVFLECVQDMDHENMFWYRQDPGLGLRLIYFSYDVKMKEKGDIPEGYSVSREKKERFSLILESASTNQTSMYLCATSTGSNQPQHFGDGTRLSIL.

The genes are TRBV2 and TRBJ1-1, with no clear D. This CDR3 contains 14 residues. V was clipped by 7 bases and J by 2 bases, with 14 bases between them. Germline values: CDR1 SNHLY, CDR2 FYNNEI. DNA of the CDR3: TGTGCCAGCAATCCGGGGATTGTCAACACTGAAGCTTTCTTT. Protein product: CASNPGIVNTEAFF.

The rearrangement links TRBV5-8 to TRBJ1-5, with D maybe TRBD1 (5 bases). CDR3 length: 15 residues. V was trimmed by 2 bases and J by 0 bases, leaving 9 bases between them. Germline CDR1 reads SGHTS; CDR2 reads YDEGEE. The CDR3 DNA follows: TGTGCCAGCAGCTTCGCAGGGCATAGCAATCAGCCCCAGCATTTT. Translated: CASSFAGHSNQPQHF.

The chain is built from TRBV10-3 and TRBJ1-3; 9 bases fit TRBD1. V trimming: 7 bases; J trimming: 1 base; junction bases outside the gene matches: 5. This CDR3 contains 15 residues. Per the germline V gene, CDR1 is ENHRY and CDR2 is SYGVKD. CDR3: CAITGTGRSGNTIYF. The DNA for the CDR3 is TGTGCCATCACCGGGACAGGGAGGTCTGGAAACACCATATATTTT.

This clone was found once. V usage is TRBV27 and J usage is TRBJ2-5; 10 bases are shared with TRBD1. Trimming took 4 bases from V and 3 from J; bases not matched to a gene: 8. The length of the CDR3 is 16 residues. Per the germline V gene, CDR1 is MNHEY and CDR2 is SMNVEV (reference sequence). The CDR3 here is CASSSPTGTGEETQYF. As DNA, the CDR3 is TGTGCCAGCAGTTCCCCCACCGGGACAGGGGAAGAGACCCAGTACTTC.

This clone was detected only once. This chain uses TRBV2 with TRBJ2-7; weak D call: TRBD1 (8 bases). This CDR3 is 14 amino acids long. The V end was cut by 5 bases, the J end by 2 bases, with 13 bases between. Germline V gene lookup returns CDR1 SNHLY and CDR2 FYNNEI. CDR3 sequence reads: CASSWTGRAYEQYF. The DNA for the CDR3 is TGTGCCAGCAGTTGGACAGGGAGGGCCTACGAGCAGTACTTC.

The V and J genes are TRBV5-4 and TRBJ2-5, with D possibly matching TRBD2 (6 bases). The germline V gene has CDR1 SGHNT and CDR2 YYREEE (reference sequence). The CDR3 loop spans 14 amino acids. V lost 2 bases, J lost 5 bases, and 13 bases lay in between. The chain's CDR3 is CASSLPGTWETQYF. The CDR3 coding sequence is TGTGCCAGCAGCTTACCCGGGACTTGGGAGACCCAGTACTTC. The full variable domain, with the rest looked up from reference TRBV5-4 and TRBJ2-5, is ETGVTQSPTHLIKTRGQQVTLRCSSQSGHNTVSWYQQALGQGPQFIFQYYREEENGRGNFPPRFSGLQFPNYSSELNVNALELDDSALYLCASSLPGTWETQYFGPGTRLLVL.

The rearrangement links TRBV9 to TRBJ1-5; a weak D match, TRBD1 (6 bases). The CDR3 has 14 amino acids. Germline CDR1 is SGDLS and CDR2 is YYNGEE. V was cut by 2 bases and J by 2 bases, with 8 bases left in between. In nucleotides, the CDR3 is TGTGCCAGCAGCGTGTCAGGGGGCAATCAGCCCCAGCATTTT. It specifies CASSVSGGNQPQHF.

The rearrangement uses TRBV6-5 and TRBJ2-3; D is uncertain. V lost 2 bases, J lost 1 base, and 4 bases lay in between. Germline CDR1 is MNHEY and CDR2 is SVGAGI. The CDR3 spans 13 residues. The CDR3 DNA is TGTGCCAGCAGTTACACAGGCACAGATACGCAGTATTTT. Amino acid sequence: CASSYTGTDTQYF.

CDR3 loop: CASSATVSSTDTQYF. In DNA, the CDR3 is TGTGCCAGCAGCGCCACGGTTAGTAGCACAGATACGCAGTATTTT. V and J are TRBV9 and TRBJ2-3, with D unresolved. The germline V gene has CDR1 SGDLS and CDR2 YYNGEE. The CDR3 totals 15 residues. Trimming removed 3 bases at V and 0 bases at J, with 11 bases between. The whole variable domain, remainder taken from reference TRBV9 and TRBJ2-3, is DSGVTQTPKHLITATGQRVTLRCSPRSGDLSVYWYQQSLDQGLQFLIQYYNGEERAKGNILERFSAQQFPDLHSELNLSSLELGDSALYFCASSATVSSTDTQYFGPGTRLTVL.

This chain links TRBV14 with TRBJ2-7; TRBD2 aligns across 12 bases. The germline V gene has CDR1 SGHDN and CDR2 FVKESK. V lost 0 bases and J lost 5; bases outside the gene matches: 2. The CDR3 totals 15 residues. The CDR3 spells CASSQEGLAGHEQYF. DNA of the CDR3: TGTGCCAGCAGCCAAGAGGGACTAGCGGGCCACGAGCAGTACTTC.

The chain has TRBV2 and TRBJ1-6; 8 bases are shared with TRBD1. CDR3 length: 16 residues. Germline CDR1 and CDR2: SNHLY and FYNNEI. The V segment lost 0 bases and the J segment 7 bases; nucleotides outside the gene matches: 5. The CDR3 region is CASSEAGRDRNSPLHF. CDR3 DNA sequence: TGTGCCAGCAGTGAAGCAGGCCGGGACAGGAATTCACCCCTCCACTTT.

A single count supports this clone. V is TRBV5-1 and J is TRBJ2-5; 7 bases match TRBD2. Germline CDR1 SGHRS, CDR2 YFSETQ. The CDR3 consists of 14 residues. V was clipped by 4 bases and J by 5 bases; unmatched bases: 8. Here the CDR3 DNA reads TGCGCCAGCAGCCCTAAGGAGGGAGGGGAGACCCAGTACTTC. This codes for CASSPKEGGETQYF.

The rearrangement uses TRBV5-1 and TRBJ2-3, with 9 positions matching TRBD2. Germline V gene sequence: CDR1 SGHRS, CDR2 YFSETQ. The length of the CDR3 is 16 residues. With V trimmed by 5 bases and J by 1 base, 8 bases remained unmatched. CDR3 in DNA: TGCGCCAGCAGAACGCGGGAGGGCCTTCGCACAGATACGCAGTATTTT. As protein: CASRTREGLRTDTQYF.

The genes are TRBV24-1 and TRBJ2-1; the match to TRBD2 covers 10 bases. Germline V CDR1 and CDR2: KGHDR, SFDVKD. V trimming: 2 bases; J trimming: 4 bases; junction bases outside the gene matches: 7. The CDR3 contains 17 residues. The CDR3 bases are TGTGCCACCAGTGATTCATTGACTAGCGGGTCTTACAATGAGCAGTTCTTC. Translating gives CATSDSLTSGSYNEQFF.

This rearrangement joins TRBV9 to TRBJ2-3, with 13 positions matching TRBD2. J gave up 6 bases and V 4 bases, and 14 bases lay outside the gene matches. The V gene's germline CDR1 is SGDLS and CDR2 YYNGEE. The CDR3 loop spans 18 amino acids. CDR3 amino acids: CASSLRTSGGLSGDTQYF. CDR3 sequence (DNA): TGTGCCAGCAGCCTTCGGACTAGCGGGGGCCTATCCGGGGATACGCAGTATTTT.

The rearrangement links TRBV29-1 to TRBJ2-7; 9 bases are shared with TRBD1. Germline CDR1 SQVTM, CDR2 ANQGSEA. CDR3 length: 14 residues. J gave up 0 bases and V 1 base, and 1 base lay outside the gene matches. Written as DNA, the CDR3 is TGCAGCGTTGAAGGGACAGGGGCCTCCTACGAGCAGTACTTC. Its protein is CSVEGTGASYEQYF.

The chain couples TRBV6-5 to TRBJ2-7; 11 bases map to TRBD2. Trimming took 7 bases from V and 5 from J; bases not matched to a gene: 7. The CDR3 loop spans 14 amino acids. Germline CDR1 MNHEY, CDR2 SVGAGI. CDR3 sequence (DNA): TGTGCCAGCATCGCTAGCGGGAGGTCCCACGAGCAGTACTTC. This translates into CASIASGRSHEQYF.

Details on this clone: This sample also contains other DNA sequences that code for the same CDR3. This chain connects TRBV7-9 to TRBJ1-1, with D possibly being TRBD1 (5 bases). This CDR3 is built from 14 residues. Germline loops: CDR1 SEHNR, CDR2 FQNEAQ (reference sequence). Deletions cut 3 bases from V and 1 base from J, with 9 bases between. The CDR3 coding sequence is TGTGCCAGCAGCTTCGGGGGACGGAACACTGAAGCTTTCTTT. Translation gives CASSFGGRNTEAFF.

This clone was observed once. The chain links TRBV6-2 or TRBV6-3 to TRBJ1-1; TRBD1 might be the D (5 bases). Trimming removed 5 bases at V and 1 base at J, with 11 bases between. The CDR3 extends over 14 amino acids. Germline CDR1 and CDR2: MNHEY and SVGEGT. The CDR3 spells CASSLAGRNTEAFF. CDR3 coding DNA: TGTGCCAGCAGTCTCGCAGGGCGGAACACTGAAGCTTTCTTT.